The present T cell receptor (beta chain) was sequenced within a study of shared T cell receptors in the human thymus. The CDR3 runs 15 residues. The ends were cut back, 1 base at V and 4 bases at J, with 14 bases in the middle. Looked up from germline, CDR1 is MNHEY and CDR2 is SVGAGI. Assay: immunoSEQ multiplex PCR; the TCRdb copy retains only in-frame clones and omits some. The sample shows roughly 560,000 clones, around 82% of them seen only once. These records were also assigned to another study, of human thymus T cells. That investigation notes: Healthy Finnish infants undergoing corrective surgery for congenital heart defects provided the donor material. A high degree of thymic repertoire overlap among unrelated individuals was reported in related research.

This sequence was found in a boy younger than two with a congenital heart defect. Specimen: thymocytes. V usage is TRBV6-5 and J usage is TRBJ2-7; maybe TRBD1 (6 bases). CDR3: CASSYLAGARYEQYF. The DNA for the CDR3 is TGTGCCAGCAGTTACTTGGCAGGGGCGAGGTACGAGCAGTACTTC.